Shown below are 13 T cell receptor beta chains from a single sample sequenced in a study of T-cell reconstitution after alpha-beta-depleted transplantation in children. Unique molecular identifiers were incorporated into the prepared TCRbeta library. TCRdb reanalysed the PCR reads using MiXCR and keeps one entry per CDR3 protein. The profile shows about 310,000 distinct CDR3 sequences, more than 20% of them singletons. Sequenced here: PBMCs, mostly from graft donor cells, sampled 180 days after TCRalphabeta/CD19-depleted stem cell transplant. Receptors were obtained from a male patient younger than 18 who had a stem cell transplant for acute lymphoblastic leukemia, so the T cells may come from the graft donor.

This rearrangement joins TRBV12-3 or TRBV12-4 to TRBJ2-2; D gene unclear. Trimming left V 6 bases short and J 6 bases short, with 11 bases between. The CDR3 loop spans 13 amino acids. CDR3 sequence: CASSPPGPGELFF. CDR3 nucleotide sequence: TGTGCCAGCAGCCCCCCGGGTCCCGGGGAGCTGTTTTTT.

The genes are TRBV3-1 and TRBJ2-1, with TRBD2 as a possible D gene (6 bases). Per germline, CDR1 LGHDT and CDR2 YNNKEL (reference sequence). This CDR3 is 11 amino acids long. Trimming took 7 bases from V and 10 from J, leaving 11 bases between them. CDR3 region: CASTLGLEQFF. As DNA, the CDR3 is TGTGCCAGCACCCTAGGACTAGAGCAGTTCTTC.

This chain uses TRBV5-1 with TRBJ2-1; TRBD2 matches 7 bases. Trimming removed 1 base from V and 8 bases from J; junction bases left unmatched: 21. The germline gives CDR1 SGHRS, CDR2 YFSETQ. CDR3 length: 19 residues. The CDR3 reads CASSLWTNYLREKFDEQFF. The CDR3 nucleotides are TGCGCCAGCAGCTTGTGGACCAACTACTTGCGGGAGAAGTTCGATGAGCAGTTCTTC.

The chain's CDR3 is CASSPLGRGRPYNEQFF. As DNA, the CDR3 is TGTGCCAGCAGCCCCTTAGGCCGGGGCCGGCCCTACAATGAGCAGTTCTTC. This chain connects TRBV9 to TRBJ2-1; D may correspond to TRBD1 or TRBD2 (5 bases each). V gave up 4 bases and J gave up 2 bases, with 19 bases separating them. CDR3 size: 17 residues. Germline V gene lookup returns CDR1 SGDLS and CDR2 YYNGEE. Full variable domain (outside the CDR3, taken from reference TRBV9 and TRBJ2-1): DSGVTQTPKHLITATGQRVTLRCSPRSGDLSVYWYQQSLDQGLQFLIQYYNGEERAKGNILERFSAQQFPDLHSELNLSSLELGDSALYFCASSPLGRGRPYNEQFFGPGTRLTVL.

CDR3 nucleotide sequence: TGTGCCAGCAGCAGGACAGGGGGCGGGGAGACCCAGTACTTC. Translation gives CASSRTGGGETQYF. The chain recombines TRBV12-3 or TRBV12-4 with TRBJ2-5; 11 nucleotides line up with TRBD1. The CDR3 contains 14 residues. The junction had 5 bases not matched to a gene; V was cut back by 6 bases and J by 5 bases.

The chain joins TRBV18 to TRBJ2-2, with D perhaps matching TRBD2 (5 bases). The CDR3 runs to 14 residues. CDR1 is KGHSH and CDR2 is LQKENI in the germline V gene. The germline V and J ends were trimmed by 5 bases and 2 bases, with 9 bases remaining between them. CDR3 DNA: TGTGCCAGCTCAAGAGGGCTCAACACCGGGGAGCTGTTTTTT. This gives the protein CASSRGLNTGELFF.

This clonotype occurred a few times. The chain links TRBV6-1 to TRBJ2-1; TRBD2 matches at 12 bases. The J segment lost 5 bases and the V segment lost 6 bases, leaving 11 bases of the junction unmatched. The CDR3 runs 17 residues. Germline CDR1 reads MNHNS; CDR2 reads SASEGT. The chain's CDR3 is CASRLASGTSGHNEQFF. In DNA, the CDR3 is TGTGCCAGCAGGCTAGCCTCCGGGACTAGCGGGCACAATGAGCAGTTCTTC.

This clonotype was observed a handful of times. The V and J genes are TRBV10-3 and TRBJ1-1, with D perhaps matching TRBD1 (6 bases). The V and J ends lost 7 bases and 6 bases respectively, with 12 bases between them. CDR3 length equals 12 residues. The germline V gene encodes CDR1 ENHRY and CDR2 SYGVKD. The CDR3 region is CAIKGGGPEAFF. CDR3 bases: TGTGCCATCAAGGGTGGGGGCCCTGAAGCTTTCTTT.

This clonotype turned up a few times. The genes are TRBV3-1 and TRBJ2-2; D gene uncertain. In germline, CDR1 is LGHDT, CDR2 YNNKEL (reference sequence). The V gene lost 0 bases and the J gene lost 6 bases, with 14 bases spanning the gap. CDR3 length equals 16 residues. CDR3 sequence: CASSQDVFKSPGELFF. Here the CDR3 DNA reads TGTGCCAGCAGCCAAGATGTTTTTAAATCCCCCGGGGAGCTGTTTTTT.

The V gene is TRBV4-1, the J gene TRBJ1-1; D remains unclear. Trimming left V 3 bases short and J 0 bases short, with 17 bases between. The CDR3 is made up of 17 amino acids. From germline, CDR1 is MGHRA and CDR2 YSYEKL. In DNA, the CDR3 is TGCGCCAGCAGCCATCCCCGTCGGAGCCGACTGAACACTGAAGCTTTCTTT. Translation gives CASSHPRRSRLNTEAFF.

This clonotype was observed a few times. The V gene is TRBV11-2, the J gene TRBJ2-1; TRBD2 matches at 7 bases. V was pared by 4 bases and J by 4 bases, with 10 bases of the junction left unmatched. The CDR3 is 16 residues long. The germline gives CDR1 SGHAT, CDR2 FQNNGV. CDR3 protein: CASSSSQAGAYNEQFF. The CDR3 nucleotides read TGTGCCAGCAGCTCCTCTCAGGCGGGAGCTTACAATGAGCAGTTCTTC.

The chain joins TRBV7-6 to TRBJ2-3; 9 bases line up with TRBD2. CDR3 length: 15 amino acids. CDR1 and CDR2 (germline): SGHVS, FNYEAQ. The junction had 9 bases not matched to a gene; V was cut back by 8 bases and J by 3 bases. In DNA, the CDR3 is TGTGCCAGCCAAGGGATTAGCGGGAGAACAGATACGCAGTATTTT. Translated: CASQGISGRTDTQYF.

This chain joins TRBV27 and TRBJ1-5, with 7 nucleotides matching TRBD1. V shed 4 bases, J shed 4 bases, and the junction held 7 bases outside the gene matches. CDR3 length: 15 amino acids. CDR1 and CDR2 from the germline V gene are MNHEY and SMNVEV (reference sequence). As DNA, the CDR3 is TGTGCCAGCAGTTCACCGGGACAGAGAAATCAGCCCCAGCATTTT. It specifies CASSSPGQRNQPQHF.